This T cell receptor (beta chain) was recorded in a study of CXCR3 chemokines and chemotherapy response in bladder cancer. This clonotype was recorded at least ten times. Each CDR3 protein is one row after TCRdb ran MiXCR on the PCR reads. The sample lists roughly 8,000 distinct CDR3 sequences, 10% to 15% seen once, with around 15% in the top ten. CDR3 size: 13 residues. The germline gives CDR1 MNHEY, CDR2 SVGAGI. V lost 0 bases to trimming and J lost 7 bases, with 7 bases between them. Sample acquisition took place from a patient whose treatment included neoadjuvant chemotherapy. This TCR derives from a human donor with bladder cancer that responded to neoadjuvant chemotherapy. The rearrangement uses TRBV6-5 and TRBJ1-5, with D unresolved. This chain's CDR3 is CASSYSNLQPQHF. The CDR3 nucleotides read TGTGCCAGCAGTTACTCGAATCTCCAGCCCCAGCATTTT.